Sequencing of this T cell receptor (beta chain) was carried out in a study of CD8+ T cells in alopecia areata. About the study: Treated patients received oral tofacitinib, 5 to 10 mg twice daily. Tofacitinib administration persisted for 6 to 18 months, succeeded by 6 months off drug.

The CDR3 has 14 amino acids. V lost 6 bases to trimming and J lost 1 base, with 10 bases between them. Looked up from germline, CDR1 is SGHTA and CDR2 is FQGNSA. Treatment defined: oral pan-JAK inhibitor, 5-10 mg twice daily. Researchers took lesional scalp punch biopsies and peripheral blood from people who were alopecia areata patients. The study, taken as a whole, reports: Scalp samples also yield sequences from resident alphabeta T cells of normal skin.

Isolated RNA was reverse transcribed into cDNA used as the sequencing template. Sequenced by immunoSEQ multiplex PCR; TCRdb stores in-frame clones only, minus some. The sample has 200,000 to 250,000 clones; over 60% are singletons. Comments on this clone: The antigen is unknown.

The clonotype was recovered from a human donor with alopecia areata. The chain carries TRBV7-2 and TRBJ1-5; possible D gene TRBD1, 5 bases. The sample was CD4+ T cells sorted from blood, taken at week 4, from a patient treated with tofacitinib. CDR3 sequence: CASRGGESNQPQHF. The CDR3 nucleotides read TGTGCCAGCAGAGGAGGGGAGAGCAATCAGCCCCAGCATTTT.